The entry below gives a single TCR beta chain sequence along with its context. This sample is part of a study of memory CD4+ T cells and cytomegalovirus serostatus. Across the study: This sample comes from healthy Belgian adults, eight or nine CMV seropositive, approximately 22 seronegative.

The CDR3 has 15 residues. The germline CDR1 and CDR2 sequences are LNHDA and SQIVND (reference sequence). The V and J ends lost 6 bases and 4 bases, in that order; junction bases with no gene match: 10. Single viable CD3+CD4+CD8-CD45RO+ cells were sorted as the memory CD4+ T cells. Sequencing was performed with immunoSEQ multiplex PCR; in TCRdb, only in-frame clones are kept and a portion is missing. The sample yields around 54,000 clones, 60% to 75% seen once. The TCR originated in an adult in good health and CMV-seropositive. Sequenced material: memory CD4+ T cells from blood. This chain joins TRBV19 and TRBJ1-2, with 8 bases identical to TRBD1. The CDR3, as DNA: TGTGCCAGTAGGTCCTTAGGACAGGGTGGCTATGGCTACACCTTC. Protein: CASRSLGQGGYGYTF.